This TCR beta chain comes out of a study of shared clonotypes between healthy human individuals. This clone was detected once. What it binds is not known. V shed 4 bases, J shed 4 bases, and the junction held 7 bases outside the gene matches. The CDR3 spans 15 residues. The germline CDR1 and CDR2 sequences are SNHLY and FYNNEI. Deep was the level used in running the assay. The data were produced by immunoSEQ multiplex PCR, yet TCRdb's version contains in-frame clones alone and is incomplete. The sample shows 850,000 to 1,200,000 clones, around 75% of them seen only once. Study-level results: Despite large depth, sorted-subset datasets appeared incompletely sequenced.

The chain combines TRBV2 with TRBJ2-3; 8 bases are a match to TRBD1. This TCR was recovered from a man aged 18 to 29 in good health. Sequenced input: memory CD4+ T cells sorted from blood. Indicated subset: CD45RA-negative fraction. CDR3 bases: TGTGCCAGCAGTGGGACAGGGCAGTTTGCAGATACGCAGTATTTT. Encoded protein: CASSGTGQFADTQYF.